This TCR beta chain was obtained from a study of blood T cell repertoires in COVID-19 (dated by TCRdb to the early 2020s). Context from the whole study: The collaborator samples originated in the United States, Italy and Spain and spanned the acute and convalescent phases of COVID-19. The dataset comprised deeply sampled blood TCRbeta repertoires from subjects exposed to, actively infected with, or recovered from COVID-19. Where HLA class I and class II types were available, the types were taken from metadata supplied by the sample provider, not from assay-based typing. The repertoires were made available in a free public database intended to serve as a resource for research on the immune response to SARS-CoV-2. Samples came from the ongoing ImmuneRACE study (first 160 participants) plus 1,254 subjects from 6 global collaborators. The prospective study material was composed of cDNA or gDNA derived from T cells, B-cell-depleted T cells, or PBMCs. A de-identified subject ID, COVID-19 status, age in years and sex were almost always included in the sample metadata. General conclusions and limits of the study: The quantity of clinical and demographic metadata differed by source and by participant and was supplied without curation.

TCRbeta CDR3 regions were amplified from genomic DNA using the immunoSEQ Assay, a bias-controlled multiplex PCR. From the authors' description of their analysis: The number of nucleated cells in each sample was estimated from the amplification of reference gene primers within the assay. Sequence reads were collapsed and filtered to measure the absolute abundance of every unique TCRbeta CDR3 rearrangement. For each sample, productive Simpson clonality was calculated as the square root of Simpson's diversity index over productive rearrangements. TCRdb's version of the immuneACCESS table is confined to in-frame rearrangements and falls short of the full clone set. An unresolved V gene accounts for under half of the shortfall where checked; the remainder is of unknown origin. Clone size and V and J calls were adopted from that table, with D and trimming inferred from the DNA. The sample profile shows over 100,000 clones; about 80% of them were found once. The ten largest clones take up 9% to 15% of the sample.

On this clone: Its antigen remains unidentified. No quality values exist for individual bases; no much larger clone is one base distant.

Each collaborating institution followed its own protocols to collect whole blood in K2EDTA tubes. Collaborator samples were shipped for TCRbeta analysis as frozen whole blood, isolated PBMCs, or DNA extracted from either sample type. There are 14 amino acids in the CDR3, from cysteine to valine inclusive. CDR3 DNA is the only sequence kept; it has 42 bases, read in frame from the first base. According to the germline V gene, CDR1 reads MNHEY and CDR2 reads SVGAGI. Between the V and J ends, shortened by 4 bases and 6 bases respectively, the junction contains 16 bases. The specimen was peripheral blood. This clonotype was obtained from a woman aged 60-75 years with acute or convalescent COVID-19. This chain joins TRBV6-5 to TRBJ2-7, and the D gene may be TRBD2, 7 bases matching. In nucleotide form, the sequence is TGTGCCAGCAGTTCCGGCGTAGGGGGGGGCGAGCAGTACGTC. It specifies CASSSGVGGGEQYV.